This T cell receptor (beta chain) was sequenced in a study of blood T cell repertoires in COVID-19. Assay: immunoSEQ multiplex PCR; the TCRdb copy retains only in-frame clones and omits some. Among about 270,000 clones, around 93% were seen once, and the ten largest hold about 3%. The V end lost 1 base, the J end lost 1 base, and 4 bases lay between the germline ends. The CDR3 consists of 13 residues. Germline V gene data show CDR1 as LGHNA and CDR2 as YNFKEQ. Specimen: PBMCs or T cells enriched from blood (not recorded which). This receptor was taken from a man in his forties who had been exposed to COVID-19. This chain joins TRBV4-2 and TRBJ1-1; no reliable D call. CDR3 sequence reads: CASSQAQNTEAFF. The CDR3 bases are TGTGCCAGCAGCCAAGCCCAGAACACTGAAGCTTTCTTT.